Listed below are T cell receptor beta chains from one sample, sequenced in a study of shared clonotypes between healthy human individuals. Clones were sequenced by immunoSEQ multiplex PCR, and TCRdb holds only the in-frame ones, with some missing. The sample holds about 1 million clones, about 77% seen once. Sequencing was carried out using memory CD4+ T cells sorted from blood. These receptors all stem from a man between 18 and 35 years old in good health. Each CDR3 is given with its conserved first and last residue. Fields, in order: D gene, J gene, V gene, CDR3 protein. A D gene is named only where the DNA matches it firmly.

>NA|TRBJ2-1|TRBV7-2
CASSLEGGGVNNEQFF
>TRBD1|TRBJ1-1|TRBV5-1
CASSGTGETEAFF
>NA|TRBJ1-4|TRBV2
CASKWETNEKLFF
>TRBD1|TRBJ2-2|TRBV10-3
CAISEIRQGAGELFF
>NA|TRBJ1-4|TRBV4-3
CASSQDQGANEKLFF
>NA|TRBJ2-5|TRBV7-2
CASSARVQETQYF
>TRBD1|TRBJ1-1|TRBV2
CASRDRGPAEAFF
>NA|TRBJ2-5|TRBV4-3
CASSQDWGYGETQYF
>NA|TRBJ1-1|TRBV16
CASSQPQRVGHEAFF
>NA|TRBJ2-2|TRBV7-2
CANQGNTGELFF
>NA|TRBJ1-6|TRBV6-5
CASSYLFGRGQEPLHF
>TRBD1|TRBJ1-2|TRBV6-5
CASSYLAGGADYGYTF
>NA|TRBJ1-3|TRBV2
CASSARAGQVSGNTIYF
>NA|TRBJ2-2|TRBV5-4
CASSLRDMANTGELFF
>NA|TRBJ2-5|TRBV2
CASTGTQKETQYF
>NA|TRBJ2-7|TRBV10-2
CASISGLPPYEQYF
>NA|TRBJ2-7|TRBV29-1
CSVAPGDEQYF
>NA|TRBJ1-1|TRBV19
CASSTLTGGGNTEAFF
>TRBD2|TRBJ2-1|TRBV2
CASSMTSDTEQFF
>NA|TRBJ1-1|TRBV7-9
CASSPMGKGPAAFF
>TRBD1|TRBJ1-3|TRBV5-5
CASSWLGGQRNGNTIYF
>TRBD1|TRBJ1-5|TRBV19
CASSSGGVQPQHF
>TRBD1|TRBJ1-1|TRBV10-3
CAISEKGGQEEAFF
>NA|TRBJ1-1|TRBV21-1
CASSKQPSPISGGSTEAFF
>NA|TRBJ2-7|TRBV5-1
CASSLVVGSPKAYEQYF
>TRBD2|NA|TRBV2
CASSEARAGRGSLYSYEQYF
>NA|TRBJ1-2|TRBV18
CASSIERQNLYGYTF
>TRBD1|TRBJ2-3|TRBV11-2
CASSLRGQVFGDTQYF
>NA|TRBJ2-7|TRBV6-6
CASKGRAVSYEQYF
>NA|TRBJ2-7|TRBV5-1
CASSRDGQAYEQYF
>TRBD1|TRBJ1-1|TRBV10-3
CAIRTGTLMNTEAFF
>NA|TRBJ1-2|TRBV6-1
CASSEAFGFGYGYTF
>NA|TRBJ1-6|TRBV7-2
CASSLRQVVSPLHF
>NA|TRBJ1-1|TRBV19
CASSTDLNTEAFF
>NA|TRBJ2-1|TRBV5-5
CASSLEADTSYNEQFF
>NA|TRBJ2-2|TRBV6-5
CASSWANTGELFF
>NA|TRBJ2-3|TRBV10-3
CAIVNRDNTDTQYF
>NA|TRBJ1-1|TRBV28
CASTPTFKSTGAFF
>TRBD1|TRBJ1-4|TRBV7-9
CASSPRQGATHPTNEKLFF
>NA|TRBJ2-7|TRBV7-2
CASSFKTGYEQYF
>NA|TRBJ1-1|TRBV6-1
CASSEARTLNTEAFF
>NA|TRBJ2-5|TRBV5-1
CASSEGVSVETQYF
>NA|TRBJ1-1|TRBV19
CASRDPGQENTEAFF
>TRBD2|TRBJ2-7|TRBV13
CASSLQAGGTYEQYF
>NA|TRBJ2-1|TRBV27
CASRPSNWGNEQFF
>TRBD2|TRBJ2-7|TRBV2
CASSAGPGLEYEQYF
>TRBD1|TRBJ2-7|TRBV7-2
CASSPTGDEQYF
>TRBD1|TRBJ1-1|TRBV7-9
CASTPYRDSEAFF
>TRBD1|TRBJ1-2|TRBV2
CASSENPGQVYGYTF
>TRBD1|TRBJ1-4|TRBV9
CASSSQGVGEKLFF
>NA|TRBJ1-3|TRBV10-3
CAISEQESSGNTIYF
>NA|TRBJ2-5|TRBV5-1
CASSPQGGETQYF
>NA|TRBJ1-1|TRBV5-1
CASSFGGKPTEAFF